Below, 15 T cell receptor beta chains from the same sample are listed, as sequenced in a study of CD8 T cells in ankylosing spondylitis. TCRdb reprocessed the 5' RACE reads with MiXCR, giving one entry per CDR3 protein. The table shows more than 60,000 distinct CDR3 sequences, with approximately 5.7% occurring only once. Sequences were obtained from synovial fluid, either unsorted or a sorted T cell fraction (not recorded which). The origin of the receptors is a male donor with ankylosing spondylitis.

The table lists this clonotype with many counts. The chain couples TRBV5-1 to TRBJ2-2; D is uncertain. The germline V gene encodes CDR1 SGHRS and CDR2 YFSETQ. Trimming pared 1 base from V and 0 bases from J, leaving 10 bases between. This CDR3 has 16 amino acids. The CDR3 spells CASSLIWASNTGELFF. The CDR3, as DNA: TGCGCCAGCAGCTTGATCTGGGCCTCGAACACCGGGGAGCTGTTTTTT. The complete variable domain, with remaining parts taken from reference TRBV5-1 and TRBJ2-2, reads KAGVTQTPRYLIKTRGQQVTLSCSPISGHRSVSWYQQTPGQGLQFLFEYFSETQRNKGNFPGRFSGRQFSNSRSEMNVSTLELGDSALYLCASSLIWASNTGELFFGEGSRLTVL.

This clonotype has more than one count but fewer than ten. This chain links TRBV7-9 with TRBJ2-3; 8 positions match TRBD2. Germline loops: CDR1 SEHNR, CDR2 FQNEAQ (reference sequence). J was trimmed by 0 bases and V by 6 bases; bases with no gene match: 11. The CDR3 contains 17 residues. The CDR3 spells CASRRAISGTSTDTQYF. The CDR3 bases are TGTGCCAGCAGAAGGGCTATTAGCGGGACGAGCACAGATACGCAGTATTTT. The full variable domain, in which reference TRBV7-9 and TRBJ2-3 provide the parts outside the CDR3, is DTGVSQNPRHKITKRGQNVTFRCDPISEHNRLYWYRQTLGQGPEFLTYFQNEAQLEKSRLLSDRFSAERPKGSFSTLEIQRTEQGDSAMYLCASRRAISGTSTDTQYFGPGTRLTVL.

There are a few counts of this clonotype. This chain joins TRBV27 and TRBJ2-3, with D perhaps TRBD2 (6 bases). The CDR3 has 14 amino acids. CDR1 and CDR2 (germline): MNHEY, SMNVEV (reference sequence). V dropped 5 bases and J dropped 1 base, with 10 bases sitting between them. This CDR3 is CASSVTRGTDTQYF. The CDR3 DNA is TGTGCCAGCAGTGTGACTAGAGGCACAGATACGCAGTATTTT.

This clonotype appeared many times. The chain links TRBV28 to TRBJ1-1, with D tentatively TRBD1 (5 bases). Germline lookup yields CDR1 MDHEN and CDR2 SYDVKM. The CDR3 length is 14 residues. Trimming stripped 7 bases from V and 0 bases from J, with 12 bases between. Here the CDR3 DNA reads TGTGCCAGCATCTCGACAGCCATGAACACTGAAGCTTTCTTT. It encodes CASISTAMNTEAFF.

This clonotype was seen ten or more times. The chain couples TRBV5-1 to TRBJ2-7, with 11 bases lining up with TRBD2. Germline V gene lookup returns CDR1 SGHRS and CDR2 YFSETQ. After removal of 2 bases from V and 4 bases from J, the junction contained 2 bases not matched to a gene. The CDR3 covers 14 residues. CDR3 loop: CASSFGLAGYEQYF. The CDR3, as DNA: TGCGCCAGCAGCTTCGGACTAGCGGGTTACGAGCAGTACTTC. Full variable domain (outside the CDR3, taken from reference TRBV5-1 and TRBJ2-7): KAGVTQTPRYLIKTRGQQVTLSCSPISGHRSVSWYQQTPGQGLQFLFEYFSETQRNKGNFPGRFSGRQFSNSRSEMNVSTLELGDSALYLCASSFGLAGYEQYFGPGTRLTVT.

V is TRBV20-1 and J is TRBJ2-2, with TRBD2 matching over 7 bases. CDR3 length equals 14 residues. V was pared by 3 bases and J by 4 bases, with 5 bases of the junction left unmatched. Germline V CDR1 and CDR2: DFQATT, SNEGSKA (reference sequence). The CDR3 DNA follows: TGCAGTGCTAGTAATCGACTAGCCACCGGGGAGCTGTTTTTT. Its translation is CSASNRLATGELFF.

The sample holds a few counts of this clonotype. This CDR3 is CASSDSNRLAETNYEQYF. CDR3 in DNA: TGTGCCAGCAGTGACTCGAACCGACTAGCGGAAACTAACTACGAGCAGTACTTC. V usage is TRBV6-4 and J usage is TRBJ2-7; 9 positions agree with TRBD2. V lost 0 bases to trimming and J lost 3 bases; unmatched junction nucleotides: 12. The CDR3 sequence is 18 residues long. Germline V CDR1 and CDR2: MRHNA, SNTAGT.

In its sample, this clonotype was seen many times. This rearrangement joins TRBV11-2 to TRBJ2-2; 7 bases agree with TRBD1. This CDR3 is built from 17 residues. Germline trimming cut 5 bases from V and 0 bases from J; bases unmatched to any gene: 9. The germline V gene encodes CDR1 SGHAT and CDR2 FQNNGV. The CDR3 sequence: CASSLNPGQANTGELFF. The CDR3 region has the DNA TGTGCCAGCAGCCTCAACCCCGGACAGGCGAACACCGGGGAGCTGTTTTTT.

There are a few counts of this clonotype. CDR3 residues: CASSPPDIAEAFF. CDR3 sequence (DNA): TGTGCCAGCAGCCCCCCGGACATAGCTGAAGCTTTCTTT. V usage is TRBV3-1 and J usage is TRBJ1-1, with D perhaps TRBD1 (5 bases). The V end lost 4 bases, the J end lost 6 bases, and 12 bases lay between the germline ends. The germline CDR1 and CDR2 sequences are LGHDT and YNNKEL (reference sequence). The CDR3 totals 13 residues.

This clonotype was counted at least ten times. The chain couples TRBV28 to TRBJ1-5; TRBD1 is a possible D gene (6 bases). This CDR3 is built from 15 residues. Germline CDR1 reads MDHEN; CDR2 reads SYDVKM. V was clipped by 6 bases and J by 0 bases, with 12 bases between them. CDR3 residues: CASRRPGHSNQPQHF. CDR3 coding DNA: TGTGCCAGCAGAAGGCCGGGACATAGCAATCAGCCCCAGCATTTT.

This clonotype was observed at least ten times. The chain carries TRBV5-1 and TRBJ2-7, with D possibly being TRBD1 (5 bases). CDR3 size: 18 residues. Germline loops: CDR1 SGHRS, CDR2 YFSETQ. The V end lost 0 bases, the J end lost 3 bases, and 22 bases lay between the germline ends. The CDR3 here is CASSLAVSQGSQDYEQYF. The CDR3 nucleotides read TGCGCCAGCAGCTTGGCCGTTTCGCAGGGTTCCCAAGACTACGAGCAGTACTTC.

This chain links TRBV12-3 or TRBV12-4 with TRBJ2-2, with a tentative D call TRBD1 (6 bases). The CDR3 totals 11 residues. V lost 6 bases to trimming and J lost 9 bases, with 8 bases between them. The CDR3 DNA is TGTGCCAGCAGGGGGGCCCGGGAGCTGTTTTTT. This gives the protein CASRGARELFF.

The chain joins TRBV2 to TRBJ1-5, with D unresolved. The germline V gene encodes CDR1 SNHLY and CDR2 FYNNEI. The CDR3 is made up of 14 amino acids. Trimming cost V 0 bases and J 5 bases, with 8 bases left between them. The CDR3 spells CASSEARGYQPQHF. The CDR3 DNA is TGTGCCAGCAGTGAAGCGCGTGGGTATCAGCCCCAGCATTTT. Variable domain in full (rest from reference TRBV2 and TRBJ1-5): EPEVTQTPSHQVTQMGQEVILRCVPISNHLYFYWYRQILGQKVEFLVSFYNNEISEKSEIFDDQFSVERPDGSNFTLKIRSTKLEDSAMYFCASSEARGYQPQHFGDGTRLSIL.

The chain recombines TRBV7-2 with TRBJ2-5; either TRBD1 or TRBD2 may fit D (5 bases each). V shed 0 bases and J shed 5 bases, with 13 bases lying between them. The germline V gene encodes CDR1 SGHTA and CDR2 FQGNSA. The CDR3 runs to 15 residues. The CDR3 DNA is TGTGCCAGCAGCTTAGCCGGGACGCCACTGGAGACCCAGTACTTC. It translates to CASSLAGTPLETQYF.

The chain couples TRBV19 to TRBJ1-5, with a possible D match to TRBD1 (5 bases). V was shortened by 5 bases and J by 11 bases, with 28 bases between the two germline ends. The germline V gene encodes CDR1 LNHDA and CDR2 SQIVND (reference sequence). This CDR3 has 17 residues. The CDR3 is CASSGAVGQLQSLAQHF. DNA for the CDR3: TGTGCCAGTAGTGGGGCGGTTGGGCAACTACAATCGTTGGCCCAGCATTTT.